The 10 T cell receptor beta chains given below trace back to one sample, sequenced in a study of monozygotic twins with inflammatory bowel disease. For each CDR3 protein, TCRdb gives one entry from its re-call of the 5' RACE reads, without DNA. This table lists around 380,000 distinct CDR3 sequences. Sequenced sample: blood. The receptors originated from a human donor with ulcerative colitis or Crohn's disease, or a healthy co-twin of an affected twin (not recorded which).

The chain couples TRBV18 to TRBJ2-1; no DNA is available, so the TRBD1 call from TCRdb remains unchecked. The CDR3 extends over 15 amino acids. Germline CDR1 KGHSH, CDR2 LQKENI. CDR3 sequence reads: CASSQGDMKFMEQFF.

The CDR3 loop reads CASSLGGTRREKLFF. This chain joins TRBV5-1 and TRBJ1-4; TCRdb selects TRBD1, and the lack of DNA leaves this call unchecked. CDR3 length equals 15 residues. Germline assignment: CDR1 SGHRS and CDR2 YFSETQ.

This chain connects TRBV7-2 to TRBJ2-7; lacking DNA, the TRBD1 call made by TCRdb goes unchecked. This CDR3 contains 12 residues. The germline CDR1 and CDR2 sequences are SGHTA and FQGNSA. The CDR3 loop reads CASSRTGYEQYF.

The chain joins TRBV12-3 or TRBV12-4 to TRBJ2-6. CDR3 length: 15 residues. The CDR3 is CASRQTRSRANVLTF.

The CDR3 protein is CSASLFGQGAVSGNTIYF. The V gene is TRBV20-1, the J gene TRBJ1-3; TCRdb designates TRBD1, a call that cannot be tested without DNA. The CDR3 is made up of 18 amino acids. Germline V gene lookup returns CDR1 DFQATT and CDR2 SNEGSKA (reference sequence).

This chain connects TRBV5-1 to TRBJ2-1; TCRdb's assignment of TRBD1 cannot be checked, as there is no DNA. Germline CDR1 SGHRS, CDR2 YFSETQ. CDR3 size: 17 residues. The CDR3 loop is CASSLEAARGGANEQFF.

The chain recombines TRBV5-1 with TRBJ1-2; TCRdb's assignment of TRBD1 cannot be checked, as there is no DNA. Germline CDR1 reads SGHRS; CDR2 reads YFSETQ. This CDR3 contains 13 residues. This chain's CDR3 is CASSPQGSGGYTF.

This CDR3 reads CATSRGKGAKNIQYF. V is TRBV15 and J is TRBJ2-4. CDR3 length: 15 amino acids. The germline V gene encodes CDR1 LNHNV and CDR2 YYDKDF (reference sequence).

This chain connects TRBV27 to TRBJ2-7; TCRdb proposes TRBD1, but this gene call is untestable without DNA. This CDR3 region has 14 residues. Germline lookup yields CDR1 MNHEY and CDR2 SMNVEV (reference sequence). CDR3 sequence: CASSLSGAMGEQYF.

The chain uses TRBV7-2 and TRBJ2-3; lacking DNA, the TRBD1 call made by TCRdb goes unchecked. This CDR3 contains 14 residues. CDR1 and CDR2 from the germline V gene are SGHTA and FQGNSA. CDR3 region: CASSLQQGPDTQYF.